The 24 T cell receptor beta chains below come from one sample, sequenced in a study of control samples from healthy donors and cancer patients. Produced via immunoSEQ multiplex PCR; TCRdb's table is partial and in-frame only. This sample has about 130,000 clones, with around 93% found just once. Input material: blood. The origin of the receptors is a young man in good health.

The V call is TRBV16, the J call TRBJ1-2; a possible D gene is TRBD1 (6 bases). V was trimmed by 4 bases and J by 3 bases, leaving 15 bases between them. The CDR3 totals 15 residues. Germline V CDR1 and CDR2: KGHSY, FQNENV. CDR3 region: CASSRTVILDYGYTF. The CDR3 bases are TGTGCCAGCAGCCGGACAGTGATTCTGGACTATGGCTACACCTTC.

The V call is TRBV12-3 or TRBV12-4, the J call TRBJ1-1, with 8 bases matching TRBD1. Unmatched junction bases numbered 0, after V lost 5 bases and J lost 1 base. The CDR3 loop spans 13 amino acids. DNA for the CDR3: TGTGCCAGCAGTGGACAGGGGAACACTGAAGCTTTCTTT. Translation: CASSGQGNTEAFF.

The chain combines TRBV2 with TRBJ2-3; 9 bases match TRBD1. This CDR3 has 14 residues. Germline CDR1 reads SNHLY; CDR2 reads FYNNEI. V shed 5 bases and J 6 bases; nucleotides not matched to a gene: 6. The CDR3 protein is CASSRGTGSDTQYF. The CDR3 DNA is TGTGCCAGCAGTCGAGGGACAGGGTCGGATACGCAGTATTTT.

This chain links TRBV7-8 with TRBJ1-5; TRBD1 matches 7 bases. Per the germline V gene, CDR1 is SGHVS and CDR2 is FQNEAQ. CDR3 length equals 16 residues. J was trimmed by 4 bases and V by 1 base; bases with no gene match: 7. CDR3 amino acids: CASSLGVTGLNQPQHF. CDR3 DNA sequence: TGTGCCAGCAGCTTAGGTGTGACAGGGTTGAATCAGCCCCAGCATTTT.

The chain recombines TRBV5-4 with TRBJ2-5; possible D gene TRBD2, 6 bases. The CDR3 sequence is 13 residues long. Trimming cost V 8 bases and J 5 bases, with 16 bases left between them. Germline CDR1 is SGHNT and CDR2 is YYREEE (reference sequence). In DNA, the CDR3 is TGTGCCAGTAAACTAGCTCATGTGGAGACCCAGTACTTC. Translated, it gives CASKLAHVETQYF.

The chain joins TRBV5-1 to TRBJ2-7, with TRBD1 matching 7 bases. CDR1 is SGHRS and CDR2 is YFSETQ in the germline V gene. The CDR3 runs to 13 residues. J was trimmed by 2 bases and V by 5 bases; bases with no gene match: 4. The CDR3 region is CASSRQGPYEQYF. The CDR3 coding sequence is TGCGCCAGCAGTCGACAGGGACCCTACGAGCAGTACTTC. Combining the CDR3 with reference TRBV5-1 and TRBJ2-7 gives the whole variable domain KAGVTQTPRYLIKTRGQQVTLSCSPISGHRSVSWYQQTPGQGLQFLFEYFSETQRNKGNFPGRFSGRQFSNSRSEMNVSTLELGDSALYLCASSRQGPYEQYFGPGTRLTVT.

The gene calls are TRBV4-1 and TRBJ1-6; no reliable D call. Germline values: CDR1 MGHRA, CDR2 YSYEKL. This CDR3 spans 13 amino acids. Trimming cost V 0 bases and J 9 bases, with 6 bases left between them. The CDR3 reads CASSQDRSSPLHF. The CDR3 nucleotides are TGCGCCAGCAGCCAAGACAGAAGTTCACCCCTCCACTTT.

V is TRBV3-1 (or the pseudogene TRBV3-2) and J is TRBJ2-7; 10 bases match TRBD1. The V and J ends lost 3 bases and 4 bases, in that order; junction bases with no gene match: 3. In germline, CDR1 is LGHDT, CDR2 YNNKEL (reference sequence). This CDR3 has 14 residues. The CDR3 loop reads CASSHGTGVYEQYF. The CDR3 nucleotides are TGTGCCAGCAGCCACGGGACAGGGGTTTACGAGCAGTACTTC.

The chain is built from TRBV9 and TRBJ2-7; TRBD2 is a possible D gene (6 bases). The CDR3 sequence is 15 residues long. Germline CDR1 SGDLS, CDR2 YYNGEE. V lost 0 bases, J lost 0 bases, and 10 bases lay in between. The CDR3 nucleotides read TGTGCCAGCAGCGTAGGCGGGACGACCTCCTACGAGCAGTACTTC. This codes for CASSVGGTTSYEQYF.

The chain joins TRBV5-6 to TRBJ1-1; D gene unclear. The ends were cut back, 2 bases at V and 2 bases at J, with 10 bases in the middle. Germline CDR1 reads SGHDT; CDR2 reads YYEEEE. The CDR3 covers 14 residues. CDR3 amino acids: CASSFPGTNTEAFF. DNA for the CDR3: TGTGCCAGCAGCTTCCCAGGCACCAACACTGAAGCTTTCTTT.

In this sample, this clone turned up once. J is TRBJ1-1 and V is TRBV7-3, with D possibly TRBD1 on 6 matching bases. The V and J ends lost 5 bases and 5 bases respectively, with 12 bases between them. The CDR3 consists of 13 residues. Germline CDR1 is SGHTA and CDR2 is FQGTGA. CDR3 residues: CASSHGGRTEAFF. In nucleotides, the CDR3 is TGTGCCAGCAGCCACGGGGGGCGGACTGAAGCTTTCTTT.

The chain links TRBV10-3 to TRBJ1-1; D remains unclear. The CDR3 length is 12 residues. Trimming removed 0 bases from V and 3 bases from J, with 2 bases in between. Germline CDR1 reads ENHRY; CDR2 reads SYGVKD. In DNA, the CDR3 is TGTGCCATCAGTGAGTCAGACACTGAAGCTTTCTTT. Translating it yields CAISESDTEAFF.

This chain links TRBV4-2 with TRBJ2-1, with 12 bases identical to TRBD2. With 0 bases clipped from V and 0 bases from J, the junction kept 3 bases outside the gene matches. CDR1 is LGHNA, CDR2 YNFKEQ, per germline. CDR3 length: 18 amino acids. The CDR3 loop is CASSQESSGGASYNEQFF. Here the CDR3 DNA reads TGTGCCAGCAGCCAAGAGTCTAGCGGGGGGGCCTCCTACAATGAGCAGTTCTTC.

The J gene is TRBJ1-5, the V gene TRBV6-5, with D possibly matching TRBD1 (5 bases). Trimming stripped 10 bases from V and 2 bases from J, with 12 bases between. Germline V gene lookup returns CDR1 MNHEY and CDR2 SVGAGI. The CDR3 is 13 amino acids. This chain's CDR3 is CATGVIGNQPQHF. Here the CDR3 DNA reads TGTGCCACGGGGGTAATTGGCAATCAGCCCCAGCATTTT.

The chain couples TRBV15 to TRBJ2-5, with TRBD1 identical over 8 bases. V lost 0 bases, J lost 1 base, and 1 base stayed unmatched. Germline V gene lookup returns CDR1 LNHNV and CDR2 YYDKDF (reference sequence). There are 15 residues in the CDR3. CDR3 residues: CATSRDGQGQETQYF. The CDR3 nucleotides read TGTGCCACCAGCAGAGATGGACAGGGCCAAGAGACCCAGTACTTC.

The chain couples TRBV2 to TRBJ2-3; D ambiguous. Trimming cost V 7 bases and J 1 base, with 12 bases left between them. The V gene's germline CDR1 is SNHLY and CDR2 FYNNEI. The CDR3 totals 14 residues. CDR3 coding DNA: TGTGCCAGCACTAAGGGAAAGGGCACAGATACGCAGTATTTT. Translation gives CASTKGKGTDTQYF. The variable domain in full, completed from reference TRBV2 and TRBJ2-3, reads EPEVTQTPSHQVTQMGQEVILRCVPISNHLYFYWYRQILGQKVEFLVSFYNNEISEKSEIFDDQFSVERPDGSNFTLKIRSTKLEDSAMYFCASTKGKGTDTQYFGPGTRLTVL.

This clone was observed a few times. The chain recombines TRBV9 with TRBJ2-3; a weak D match, TRBD2 (7 bases). V shed 0 bases and J shed 5 bases, with 13 bases lying between them. This CDR3 comprises 15 residues. CDR1 is SGDLS and CDR2 is YYNGEE in the germline V gene. CDR3 nucleotide sequence: TGTGCCAGCAGCGTAGCTCCAGGGGAGGGAGATACGCAGTATTTT. It encodes CASSVAPGEGDTQYF. The whole variable domain, remainder taken from reference TRBV9 and TRBJ2-3, is DSGVTQTPKHLITATGQRVTLRCSPRSGDLSVYWYQQSLDQGLQFLIQYYNGEERAKGNILERFSAQQFPDLHSELNLSSLELGDSALYFCASSVAPGEGDTQYFGPGTRLTVL.

The genes are TRBV6-5 and TRBJ2-3, with D possibly matching TRBD2 (7 bases). The CDR3 loop spans 14 amino acids. V was cut by 9 bases and J by 6 bases, with 19 bases left in between. Germline-derived CDR1 and CDR2 are MNHEY and SVGAGI. The CDR3 sequence is CARPTWGGGDTQYF. The CDR3 DNA reads as TGTGCCAGGCCAACATGGGGGGGCGGTGATACGCAGTATTTT.

The genes are TRBV2 and TRBJ2-5; D may be TRBD2 (5 bases). The CDR3 length is 13 residues. Trimming took off 6 bases at V and 2 bases at J, with 10 bases between the two ends. Germline V CDR1 and CDR2: SNHLY, FYNNEI. The CDR3 nucleotides are TGTGCCAGCAGCCCGGGGATGCAAGAGACCCAGTACTTC. Encoded protein: CASSPGMQETQYF.

The chain is built from TRBV9 and TRBJ2-1; 7 positions match TRBD2. CDR3 length: 15 residues. V trimming: 2 bases; J trimming: 1 base; junction bases outside the gene matches: 3. Germline V gene data show CDR1 as SGDLS and CDR2 as YYNGEE. The CDR3 coding sequence is TGTGCCAGCAGCGTTGGACTAGGGTCCTACAATGAGCAGTTCTTC. Amino acids: CASSVGLGSYNEQFF.

The V and J genes are TRBV18 and TRBJ2-3, with 8 bases lining up with TRBD1. This CDR3 is built from 15 residues. The junction had 8 bases not matched to a gene; V was cut back by 6 bases and J by 3 bases. Germline V gene lookup returns CDR1 KGHSH and CDR2 LQKENI. For the CDR3, the DNA is TGTGCCAGCTCTTCCCAGGGGGCTAGAACAGATACGCAGTATTTT. It translates to CASSSQGARTDTQYF.

The chain carries TRBV5-1 and TRBJ2-7; 8 bases match TRBD1. CDR1 SGHRS and CDR2 YFSETQ come from the germline V gene. V gave up 3 bases and J gave up 4 bases; unmatched junction bases: 6. The CDR3 totals 14 residues. The CDR3 DNA follows: TGCGCCAGCAGCTCTGGGACAGGAGCTTACGAGCAGTACTTC. Protein sequence: CASSSGTGAYEQYF.

The J gene is TRBJ2-4, the V gene TRBV7-8, with D maybe TRBD1 (6 bases). The CDR3 loop spans 14 amino acids. Trimming pared 3 bases from V and 5 bases from J, leaving 11 bases between. From germline, CDR1 is SGHVS and CDR2 FQNEAQ. The CDR3 loop is CASSLGARENIQYF. DNA of the CDR3: TGTGCCAGCAGCTTGGGGGCCAGAGAAAACATTCAGTACTTC.

The chain is built from TRBV9 and TRBJ2-5; the match to TRBD2 covers 8 bases. After removal of 4 bases from V and 5 bases from J, the junction contained 10 bases not matched to a gene. Germline CDR1 is SGDLS and CDR2 is YYNGEE. CDR3 length equals 15 residues. CDR3: CASSPSGGGSETQYF. CDR3 bases: TGTGCCAGCAGCCCCTCCGGCGGGGGGAGTGAGACCCAGTACTTC.